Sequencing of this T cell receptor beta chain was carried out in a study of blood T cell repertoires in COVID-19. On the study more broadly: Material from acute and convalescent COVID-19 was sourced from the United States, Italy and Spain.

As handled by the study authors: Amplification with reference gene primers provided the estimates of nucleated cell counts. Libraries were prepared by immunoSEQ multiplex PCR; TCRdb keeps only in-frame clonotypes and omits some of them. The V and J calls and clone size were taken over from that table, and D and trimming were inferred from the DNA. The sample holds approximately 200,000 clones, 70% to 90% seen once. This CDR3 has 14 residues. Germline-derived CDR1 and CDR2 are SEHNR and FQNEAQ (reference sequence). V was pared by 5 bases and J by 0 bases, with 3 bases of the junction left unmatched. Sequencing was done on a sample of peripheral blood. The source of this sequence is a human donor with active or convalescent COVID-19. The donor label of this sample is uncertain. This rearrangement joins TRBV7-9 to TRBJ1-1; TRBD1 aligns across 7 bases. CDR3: CASSRDSMNTEAFF. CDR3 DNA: TGTGCCAGCAGCCGGGACAGCATGAACACTGAAGCTTTCTTT.